Sequencing of this TCR beta chain was carried out in a study of T cell repertoires in cytomegalovirus infection. Study information: Evidence of both CMV infection and a matching HLA type came from public TCR beta signatures. Study-wide results and caveats: Carriers of CMV plus the relevant HLA were identified by cumulative public TCR beta family frequency. It was HLA-C-restricted CMV-specific TCR beta clonotypes that dominated the response ex vivo.

Each CDR3 protein is one row after TCRdb ran MiXCR on the reads. This sample has about 920,000 distinct CDR3 sequences; around 30% occur once, and the top ten carry 11% to 15%. The CDR3 extends over 15 amino acids. V lost 5 bases to trimming and J lost 6 bases; unmatched junction nucleotides: 8. CDR1 LNHNV and CDR2 YYDKDF come from the germline V gene (reference sequence). Comment on this clonotype: Its antigen is still unknown.

This clonotype was sampled from a human donor in good health (CMV status not recorded). Some clones in this sample may be carry-over from other donors' samples. The chain combines TRBV15 with TRBJ2-2, with 8 nucleotides matching TRBD2. The sequencing used cultured CD8+ T cells from PBMCs, collected from culture after CMV antigen stimulation. CDR3 nucleotide sequence: TGTGCCACCAGCCCAGAGCGGGGGCTCTCCGGGGAGCTGTTTTTT. It specifies CATSPERGLSGELFF.